This T cell receptor (beta chain) comes out of a study of post-analysis software for immune sequencing data. Study-wide results and limits: Higher frequency in patients than in controls was seen for 5 or 6 TRBV segments, with TRBV5-6, TRBV5-1 and TRBV20-1 among them.

This clonotype was counted many times. As yet, its antigen is unknown. Unique molecular identifiers had been added to the TCR beta cDNA libraries. TCRdb re-called the PCR reads through MiXCR, storing one row per CDR3 protein. This sample has roughly 540,000 distinct CDR3 sequences, with under 40% found just once. Trimming left V 5 bases short and J 2 bases short, with 7 bases between. The CDR3 consists of 14 residues. In germline, CDR1 is MNHEY, CDR2 SVGAGI. This sequence originates from a girl aged 2-17 years with multiple sclerosis. The J gene is TRBJ2-6, the V gene TRBV6-5, with D maybe TRBD1 (6 bases). The sample was blood. The CDR3 DNA follows: TGTGCCAGCAGTCCAGGGGCTGGGGCCAACGTCCTGACTTTC. It codes for CASSPGAGANVLTF.